The next 30 T cell receptor beta chains were all read from a single sample in a study of T cell responses to AZD1222 COVID-19 vaccine. Profiled with immunoSEQ multiplex PCR; TCRdb holds only in-frame clones, not every one. The sample includes about 130,000 clones, about nine tenths of them seen just once. Sequenced material: peripheral blood, taken on day 0 of AZD1222 vaccination. These receptors were obtained from an adult in good health.

The chain combines TRBV9 with TRBJ2-5; no clear D. The CDR3 runs to 14 residues. Trimming stripped 0 bases from V and 5 bases from J, with 11 bases between. Germline CDR1 is SGDLS and CDR2 is YYNGEE. The CDR3 region is CASSVAPALETQYF. CDR3 DNA sequence: TGTGCCAGCAGCGTAGCCCCGGCTTTGGAGACCCAGTACTTC.

J is TRBJ2-1 and V is TRBV12-1. TRBV12-1 is recorded as a pseudogene. CDR3 length equals 13 residues. The CDR3 reads CASSFAGESEQFF. The CDR3 DNA is TGTGCCAGCAGCTTTGCAGGGGAGAGTGAGCAGTTCTTC.

This chain joins TRBV9 and TRBJ2-7, with D hard to call. Germline V gives CDR1 SGDLS, CDR2 YYNGEE. This CDR3 has 14 amino acids. Trimming shortened V by 0 bases and J by 0 bases, and 7 bases separated the two germline ends. CDR3 DNA: TGTGCCAGCAGCGTAGGCAGAAACTCCTACGAGCAGTACTTC. It specifies CASSVGRNSYEQYF.

V is TRBV20-1 and J is TRBJ1-5; D remains ambiguous. This CDR3 spans 13 amino acids. CDR1 DFQATT and CDR2 SNEGSKA come from the germline V gene (reference sequence). Trimming shortened V by 3 bases and J by 2 bases, and 8 bases separated the two germline ends. The CDR3 coding sequence is TGCAGTGCTAGTTTCGTTGGCAATCAGCCCCAGCATTTT. Translating it yields CSASFVGNQPQHF.

This clone is a singleton in its sample. The chain couples TRBV7-2 to TRBJ2-3; D is ambiguous. Trimming stripped 2 bases from V and 0 bases from J, with 9 bases between. The CDR3 extends over 15 amino acids. Per the germline V gene, CDR1 is SGHTA and CDR2 is FQGNSA. The CDR3, as DNA: TGTGCCAGCAGCTTAAGCCCAACTAGCACAGATACGCAGTATTTT. The encoded protein is CASSLSPTSTDTQYF.

This clone appeared once. The V call is TRBV28, the J call TRBJ1-1, with a tentative D call TRBD1 (6 bases). V lost 4 bases and J 2 bases, leaving 11 bases between the germline ends. CDR3 length equals 14 residues. Germline CDR1 MDHEN, CDR2 SYDVKM. CDR3: CASSSTGRNTEAFF. In nucleotides, the CDR3 is TGTGCCAGCAGTTCAACAGGGCGAAACACTGAAGCTTTCTTT.

V is TRBV19 and J is TRBJ2-5; D ambiguous. V lost 4 bases, J lost 5 bases, and 11 bases lay in between. The CDR3 runs to 13 residues. The germline V gene encodes CDR1 LNHDA and CDR2 SQIVND (reference sequence). In DNA form, the CDR3 reads TGTGCCAGTAGTAGGGCCTTAACGGAGACCCAGTACTTC. Its protein is CASSRALTETQYF.

The chain carries TRBV15 and TRBJ1-1, with D unclear. The germline V gene has CDR1 LNHNV and CDR2 YYDKDF (reference sequence). The CDR3 loop spans 14 amino acids. The germline V and J ends were trimmed by 1 base and 1 base, with 7 bases remaining between them. This CDR3 reads CATSRVPGNTEAFF. CDR3 sequence (DNA): TGTGCCACCAGCAGAGTACCAGGGAACACTGAAGCTTTCTTT.

This chain links TRBV6-5 with TRBJ2-1, with TRBD1 as a possible D gene (5 bases). The CDR3 contains 11 residues. Germline V lookup: CDR1 MNHEY, CDR2 SVGAGI. Trimming took 9 bases from V and 9 from J, leaving 12 bases between them. CDR3 nucleotide sequence: TGTGCCAGATGGGGCCGGGTTGAGCAGTTCTTC. The encoded protein is CARWGRVEQFF.

V is TRBV6-6 and J is TRBJ1-1; 9 bases agree with TRBD1. CDR1 MNHNY and CDR2 SVGAGI come from the germline V gene (reference sequence). The length of the CDR3 is 15 residues. V was clipped by 5 bases and J by 4 bases; unmatched bases: 8. The CDR3 bases are TGTGCCAGCAGTACGGGGACAGGGATTCGCACTGAAGCTTTCTTT. Translating gives CASSTGTGIRTEAFF.

The rearrangement uses TRBV2 and TRBJ2-2; D is possibly TRBD1 (5 bases). CDR1 SNHLY and CDR2 FYNNEI come from the germline V gene. CDR3 length equals 15 residues. Trimming left V 7 bases short and J 3 bases short, with 15 bases between. The CDR3 bases are TGTGCCAGCATCTTGGGGCAGGCAGACACCGGGGAGCTGTTTTTT. Its translation is CASILGQADTGELFF.

The rearrangement uses TRBV4-2 and TRBJ1-2, with D unresolved. Germline CDR1 is LGHNA and CDR2 is YNFKEQ. V lost 4 bases, J lost 5 bases, and 14 bases lay in between. CDR3 length: 14 residues. This CDR3 reads CASSPSGSDYGYTF. In DNA form, the CDR3 reads TGTGCCAGCAGCCCGTCGGGCAGCGATTATGGCTACACCTTC.

V and J are TRBV28 and TRBJ2-7, with unresolved D. The CDR3 totals 12 residues. Trimming removed 2 bases at V and 3 bases at J, with 5 bases between. Germline V gene data show CDR1 as MDHEN and CDR2 as SYDVKM. Written as DNA, the CDR3 is TGTGCCAGCAGTTTACAGTTCTACGAGCAGTACTTC. As protein: CASSLQFYEQYF.

This sequence joins TRBV30 and TRBJ2-1; possibly TRBD2 for D (6 bases). Germline assignment: CDR1 GTSNPN and CDR2 SVGIG (reference sequence). This CDR3 contains 14 residues. Trimming shortened V by 5 bases and J by 3 bases, and 14 bases separated the two germline ends. CDR3 DNA: TGTGCCTGGGGGACTCAAACGGTCTACAATGAGCAGTTCTTC. Amino acids: CAWGTQTVYNEQFF.

The CDR3 nucleotides are TGTGCCAGCAGTGAATTTCATGAGGGTTACTCTGGAAACACCATATATTTT. The encoded protein is CASSEFHEGYSGNTIYF. The chain has TRBV6-1 and TRBJ1-3; D remains unclear. The V gene lost 2 bases and the J gene lost 0 bases, with 14 bases spanning the gap. Germline V CDR1 and CDR2: MNHNS, SASEGT. This CDR3 comprises 17 residues.

This chain uses TRBV24-1 with TRBJ1-2, with TRBD1 matching 9 bases. Germline V lookup: CDR1 KGHDR, CDR2 SFDVKD. With V trimmed by 5 bases and J by 5 bases, 8 bases remained unmatched. This CDR3 is 15 amino acids long. The CDR3 coding sequence is TGTGCCACCAGTGGTAGGACAGGGGTGAGGTATGGCTACACCTTC. This gives the protein CATSGRTGVRYGYTF.

The chain employs TRBV4-3 and TRBJ2-2; D possibly corresponds to TRBD2 (6 bases). The CDR3 runs to 16 residues. Germline CDR1 and CDR2: LGHNA and YSLEER. V lost 4 bases and J lost 2, with 14 bases in between. DNA of the CDR3: TGCGCCAGCAGCCCCCGTCCGGGAGATAACACCGGGGAGCTGTTTTTT. Encoded protein: CASSPRPGDNTGELFF.

The V call is TRBV14, the J call TRBJ2-5, with D tentatively TRBD1 or TRBD2 (5 bases each). The CDR3 runs to 13 residues. V lost 0 bases to trimming and J lost 9 bases, with 11 bases between them. Germline CDR1 SGHDN, CDR2 FVKESK. CDR3 in amino acids: CASSQEIRGAQYF. CDR3 in DNA: TGTGCCAGCAGCCAAGAGATACGAGGGGCCCAGTACTTC.

The chain employs TRBV20-1 and TRBJ1-2; weak D call: TRBD1 (6 bases). Trimming cost V 7 bases and J 8 bases, with 14 bases left between them. Per germline, CDR1 DFQATT and CDR2 SNEGSKA (reference sequence). This CDR3 region has 11 residues. The CDR3 nucleotides are TGCAGTGTTACAGGGTTAGGAGGCTACACCTTC. Its protein product is CSVTGLGGYTF.

The chain links TRBV6-5 to TRBJ1-4; no reliable D call. V gave up 0 bases and J gave up 0 bases, with 5 bases separating them. The CDR3 covers 15 residues. From germline, CDR1 is MNHEY and CDR2 SVGAGI. This chain's CDR3 is CASSYSGTTNEKLFF. The CDR3 bases are TGTGCCAGCAGTTACTCTGGGACAACTAATGAAAAACTGTTTTTT.

The V call is TRBV6-5, the J call TRBJ1-1, with D hard to call. Trimming left V 6 bases short and J 0 bases short, with 8 bases between. Germline CDR1 is MNHEY and CDR2 is SVGAGI. This CDR3 has 13 amino acids. CDR3 amino acids: CASRDGLNTEAFF. CDR3 sequence (DNA): TGTGCCAGCAGGGACGGGTTGAACACTGAAGCTTTCTTT.

This chain joins TRBV18 and TRBJ1-3; 9 bases match TRBD1. CDR1 is KGHSH and CDR2 is LQKENI in the germline V gene. The V and J ends lost 3 bases and 7 bases, in that order; junction bases with no gene match: 4. The CDR3 totals 14 residues. Here the CDR3 DNA reads TGTGCCAGCTCACCCGGACAGGGGCGGAACACCATATATTTT. Its protein is CASSPGQGRNTIYF.

J is TRBJ1-1 and V is TRBV4-3; 8 nucleotides agree with TRBD1. Trimming at V came to 3 bases and at J to 8 bases, leaving 11 bases not matched to a gene. Germline lookup yields CDR1 LGHNA and CDR2 YSLEER. The CDR3 has 15 amino acids. CDR3 DNA: TGCGCCAGCAGCCAGGGGCGGACAGGGCTAACAGAAGCTTTCTTT. Translating it yields CASSQGRTGLTEAFF.

The V gene is TRBV28, the J gene TRBJ2-7; D unresolved. The CDR3 totals 13 residues. V was clipped by 6 bases and J by 3 bases, with 12 bases between them. The V gene's germline CDR1 is MDHEN and CDR2 SYDVKM. Here the CDR3 reads CASSLGIHYEQYF. CDR3 nucleotides: TGTGCCAGCAGCCTTGGGATCCACTACGAGCAGTACTTC.

The rearrangement joins TRBV28 to TRBJ1-3, with D perhaps matching TRBD1 (5 bases). CDR3 length equals 13 residues. CDR1 MDHEN and CDR2 SYDVKM come from the germline V gene. Deletions cut 5 bases from V and 5 bases from J, with 10 bases between. CDR3 protein: CASSQGFRNTIYF. The DNA of the CDR3 is TGTGCCAGCAGTCAGGGCTTCAGAAACACCATATATTTT.

This chain links TRBV19 with TRBJ1-1; 9 positions match TRBD1. The CDR3 extends over 13 amino acids. The germline gives CDR1 LNHDA, CDR2 SQIVND (reference sequence). V shed 10 bases and J 4 bases; nucleotides not matched to a gene: 7. CDR3: CATADRGTTEAFF. The CDR3 DNA follows: TGTGCCACCGCCGACAGGGGGACCACTGAAGCTTTCTTT.

The chain recombines TRBV28 with TRBJ2-7; TRBD2 aligns across 9 bases. Germline V gives CDR1 MDHEN, CDR2 SYDVKM. V lost 5 bases to trimming and J lost 2 bases; unmatched junction nucleotides: 13. The CDR3 covers 17 residues. CDR3 sequence: CASSPSPGGGAPYEQYF. The CDR3 DNA reads as TGTGCCAGCAGTCCCTCCCCGGGCGGGGGGGCACCCTACGAGCAGTACTTC.

This clone was detected once. The chain links TRBV9 to TRBJ1-6; D remains unclear. The CDR3 contains 20 residues. Germline CDR1 and CDR2: SGDLS and YYNGEE. The ends were cut back, 1 base at V and 3 bases at J, with 23 bases in the middle. CDR3 in DNA: TGTGCCAGCAGCGTAATCCGGCGCCCAGAACCAGCAATCTATAATTCACCCCTCCACTTT. It yields the protein CASSVIRRPEPAIYNSPLHF. The entire variable domain, with the rest obtained from reference TRBV9 and TRBJ1-6, is as follows: DSGVTQTPKHLITATGQRVTLRCSPRSGDLSVYWYQQSLDQGLQFLIQYYNGEERAKGNILERFSAQQFPDLHSELNLSSLELGDSALYFCASSVIRRPEPAIYNSPLHFGNGTRLTVT.

Only a few counts were recorded for this clone. The CDR3 DNA reads as TGCGCCAGCAGCCCCCGGGACAGGGACGAAAAACTGTTTTTT. It yields the protein CASSPRDRDEKLFF. This sequence joins TRBV4-1 and TRBJ1-4, with 9 bases identical to TRBD1. Germline V CDR1 and CDR2: MGHRA, YSYEKL. This CDR3 contains 14 residues. With V trimmed by 4 bases and J by 8 bases, 5 bases remained unmatched.

The gene calls are TRBV14 and TRBJ1-1; tentatively, D is TRBD1 (6 bases). The V gene's germline CDR1 is SGHDN and CDR2 FVKESK. The CDR3 length is 19 residues. V lost 0 bases and J lost 2, with 22 bases in between. This chain's CDR3 is CASSQEYWDPGQQNTEAFF. The CDR3 bases are TGTGCCAGCAGCCAAGAGTATTGGGACCCGGGACAACAAAACACTGAAGCTTTCTTT.